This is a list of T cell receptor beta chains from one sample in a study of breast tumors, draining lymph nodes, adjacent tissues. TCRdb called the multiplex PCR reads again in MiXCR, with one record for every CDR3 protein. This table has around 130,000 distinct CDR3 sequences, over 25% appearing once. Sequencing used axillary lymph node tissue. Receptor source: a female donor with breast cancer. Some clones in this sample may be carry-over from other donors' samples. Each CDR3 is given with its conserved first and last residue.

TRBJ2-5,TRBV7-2,CASSSPRTRETQYF
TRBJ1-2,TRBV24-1,CATGRGGNAGGYGYTF
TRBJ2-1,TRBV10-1,CASSPSGLNYNEQFF
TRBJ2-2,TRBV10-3,CAITGRPNTGELFF
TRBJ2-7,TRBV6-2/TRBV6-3,CASSYKASGGYEQYF
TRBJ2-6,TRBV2,CASSDQGAGANVLTF
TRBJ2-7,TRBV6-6,CASSPSLDRPYEQYF
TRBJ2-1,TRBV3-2,CASSQGSRWGLPYNEQFF
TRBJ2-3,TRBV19,CASSKQGQGTDTQYF
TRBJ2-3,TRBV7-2,CASSLEGLAGADTQYF
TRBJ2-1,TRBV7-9,CASFTDSRVNEQFF
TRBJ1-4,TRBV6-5,CASSHTTGGGNEKLFF
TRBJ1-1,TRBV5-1,CASRREMNTEAFF
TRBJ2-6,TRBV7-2,CASSRTSSGANVLTF
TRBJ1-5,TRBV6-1,CASRGGAYSNQPQHF
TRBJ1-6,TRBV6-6,CASRTQESPLHF
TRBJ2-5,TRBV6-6,CASSPLGSRAETQYF
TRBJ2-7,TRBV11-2,CASSPGTGASYEQYF
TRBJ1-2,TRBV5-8,CASSLSQTGYGYTF
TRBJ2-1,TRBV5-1,CASSPGPGLAGGSYNEQFF
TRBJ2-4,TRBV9,CASSGAGGANIQYF
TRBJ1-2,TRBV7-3,CASSLRGEGGYTF
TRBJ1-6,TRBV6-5,CASSQGYNSPLHF
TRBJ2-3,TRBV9,CASSETGTADTQYF
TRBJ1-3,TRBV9,CASSARPPGLTGNTIYF
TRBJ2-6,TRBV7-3,CASSLVSDRVSGANVLTF
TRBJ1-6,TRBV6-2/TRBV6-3,CASSRDRGGSPLHF
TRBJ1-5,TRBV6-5,CASRQLAPGQPQHF
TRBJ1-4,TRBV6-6,CASSPPVGAGFDEKLFF
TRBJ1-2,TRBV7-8,CASSRGGATGDRYPF
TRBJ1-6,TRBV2,CASSEGGRVNSPLHF
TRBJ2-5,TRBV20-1,CSAPRQETQSF
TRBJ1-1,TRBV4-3,CASSQGGTANTEAFF
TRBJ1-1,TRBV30,CAWSVDPTGLNTEAFF
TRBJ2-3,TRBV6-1,CANVRLAATDTQYF
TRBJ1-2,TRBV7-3,CASSSGSRGYGYTF
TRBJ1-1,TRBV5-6,CASRRSNRTWAGETEAFF
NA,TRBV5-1,CASSLGEPDTQHF
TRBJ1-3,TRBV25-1,CASSDGANSGNTIYF
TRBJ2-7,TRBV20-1,CSARDLRTGGGNPEQYF
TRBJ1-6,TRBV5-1,CASSLAGPDSPLHF
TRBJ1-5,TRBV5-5,CASSPGTGPNQPQHF
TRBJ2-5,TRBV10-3,CAISKLDRGETQYF